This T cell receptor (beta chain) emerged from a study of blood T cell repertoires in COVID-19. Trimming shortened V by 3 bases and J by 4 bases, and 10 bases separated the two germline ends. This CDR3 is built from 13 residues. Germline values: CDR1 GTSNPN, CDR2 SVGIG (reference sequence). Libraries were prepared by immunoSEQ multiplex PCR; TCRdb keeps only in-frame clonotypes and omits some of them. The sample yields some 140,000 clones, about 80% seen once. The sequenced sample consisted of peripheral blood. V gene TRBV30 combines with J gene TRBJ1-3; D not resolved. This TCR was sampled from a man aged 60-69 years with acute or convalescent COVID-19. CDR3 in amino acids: CAWSGLLGNTIYF. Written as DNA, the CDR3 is TGTGCCTGGAGCGGTCTACTGGGAAACACCATATATTTT.